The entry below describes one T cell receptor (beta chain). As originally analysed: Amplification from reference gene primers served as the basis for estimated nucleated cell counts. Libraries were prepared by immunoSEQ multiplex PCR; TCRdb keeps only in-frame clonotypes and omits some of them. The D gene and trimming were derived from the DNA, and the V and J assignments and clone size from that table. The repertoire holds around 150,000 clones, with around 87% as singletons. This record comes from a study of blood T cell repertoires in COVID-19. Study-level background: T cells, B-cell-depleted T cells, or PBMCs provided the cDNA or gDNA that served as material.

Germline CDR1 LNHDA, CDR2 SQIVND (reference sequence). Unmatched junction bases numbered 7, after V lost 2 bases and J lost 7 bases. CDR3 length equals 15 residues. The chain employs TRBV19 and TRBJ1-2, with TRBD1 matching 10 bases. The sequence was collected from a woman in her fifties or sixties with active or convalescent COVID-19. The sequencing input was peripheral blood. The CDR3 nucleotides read TGTGCCAGTAGTATATGGTCGACAGGGGGCATTGGCTACACCTTC. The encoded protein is CASSIWSTGGIGYTF.